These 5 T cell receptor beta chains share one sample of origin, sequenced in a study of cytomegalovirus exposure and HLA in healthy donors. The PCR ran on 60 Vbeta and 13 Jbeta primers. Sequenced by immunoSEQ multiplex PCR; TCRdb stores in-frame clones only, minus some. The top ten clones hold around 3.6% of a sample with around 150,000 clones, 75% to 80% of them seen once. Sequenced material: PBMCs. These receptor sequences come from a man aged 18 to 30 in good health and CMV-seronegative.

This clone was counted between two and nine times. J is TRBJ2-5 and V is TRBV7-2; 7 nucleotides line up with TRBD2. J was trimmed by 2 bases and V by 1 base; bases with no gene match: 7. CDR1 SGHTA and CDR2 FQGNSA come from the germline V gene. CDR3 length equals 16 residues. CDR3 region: CASSLDERDFQETQYF. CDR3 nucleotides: TGTGCCAGCAGCTTAGACGAGCGGGACTTTCAAGAGACCCAGTACTTC.

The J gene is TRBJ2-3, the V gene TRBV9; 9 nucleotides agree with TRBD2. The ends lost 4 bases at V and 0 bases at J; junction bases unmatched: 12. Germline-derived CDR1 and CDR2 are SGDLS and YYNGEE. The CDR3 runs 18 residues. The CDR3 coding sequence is TGTGCCAGCAGCCCGCGGGGTCGCGGGGGGGGGAGCACAGATACGCAGTATTTT. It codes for CASSPRGRGGGSTDTQYF.

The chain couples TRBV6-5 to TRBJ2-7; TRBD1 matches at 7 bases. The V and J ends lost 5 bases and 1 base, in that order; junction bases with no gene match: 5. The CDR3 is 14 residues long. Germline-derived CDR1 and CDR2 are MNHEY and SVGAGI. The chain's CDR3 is CASSTTDRSYEQYF. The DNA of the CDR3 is TGTGCCAGCAGTACCACGGACAGGTCCTACGAGCAGTACTTC.

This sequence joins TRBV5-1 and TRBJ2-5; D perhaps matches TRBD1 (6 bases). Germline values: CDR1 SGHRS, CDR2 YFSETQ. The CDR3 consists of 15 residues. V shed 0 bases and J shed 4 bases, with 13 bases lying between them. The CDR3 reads CASSLDRERPETQYF. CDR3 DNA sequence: TGCGCCAGCAGCTTGGACAGGGAGCGCCCAGAGACCCAGTACTTC.

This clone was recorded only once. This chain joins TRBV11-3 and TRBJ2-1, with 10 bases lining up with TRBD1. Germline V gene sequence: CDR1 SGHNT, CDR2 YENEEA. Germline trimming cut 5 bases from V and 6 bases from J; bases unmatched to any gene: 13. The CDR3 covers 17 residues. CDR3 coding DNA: TGTGCCAGCAGCCCCTTCCCGGACAGGGGGTATCTCAATGAGCAGTTCTTC. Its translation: CASSPFPDRGYLNEQFF.